This TCR beta chain is drawn from a study of OX40 agonist ivuxolimab in advanced cancers. On this clone itself: Its target is not known.

Study-wide points: There was clonal expansion of CD4+ and CD8+ blood T cells by week 6 at 0.1 to 3.0 mg/kg. Among the lowest peripheral clonal expansion occurred in 0.1-3.0 mg/kg partial responders.

No patient had autoimmune disease or received systemic immunosuppression. With 4 bases clipped from V and 2 bases from J, the junction kept 16 bases outside the gene matches. Germline CDR1 and CDR2: MNHEY and SMNVEV (reference sequence). The CDR3 spans 19 residues. Produced via immunoSEQ multiplex PCR; TCRdb's table is partial and in-frame only. The repertoire holds around 55,000 clones, with approximately 90% as singletons. This rearrangement joins TRBV27 to TRBJ2-3; 9 nucleotides match TRBD1. This clonotype originated in an adult with an advanced solid tumor such as melanoma, head and neck, liver or kidney cancer. Material: CD4+ or CD8+ T cells sorted from blood, obtained in a trial of the OX40 agonist ivuxolimab. The CDR3 sequence is CASSSYLPYTGGFTDTQYF. The CDR3 DNA follows: TGTGCCAGCAGTTCATACTTACCGTACACAGGGGGCTTCACAGATACGCAGTATTTT.